These 2 T cell receptor beta chains came from one sample sequenced in a study of T cell repertoires in cytomegalovirus infection. In TCRdb, the reads were re-called with MiXCR into one record per CDR3 protein. The table includes around 310,000 distinct CDR3 sequences, about 17% detected once. Sequenced input: PBMCs. Every receptor here comes from a human donor in good health (CMV status not recorded). Some clones in this sample may be carry-over from other donors' samples.

The chain has TRBV4-3 and TRBJ2-1; D may be TRBD2 (5 bases). With 4 bases removed from V and 5 bases from J, the gap between germline ends came to 15 bases. This CDR3 has 15 residues. Germline CDR1 reads LGHNA; CDR2 reads YSLEER. The CDR3 loop reads CASSPRRAGNNEQFF. Written as DNA, the CDR3 is TGCGCCAGCAGCCCACGCCGGGCGGGCAACAATGAGCAGTTCTTC.

This rearrangement joins TRBV6-2 or TRBV6-3 to TRBJ1-2, with D possibly being TRBD1 (5 bases). CDR3 length equals 14 residues. Per germline, CDR1 MNHEY and CDR2 SVGEGT. V gave up 2 bases and J gave up 2 bases, with 9 bases separating them. This chain's CDR3 is CASSYPDRNYGYTF. CDR3 coding DNA: TGTGCCAGCAGTTACCCAGACAGAAACTATGGCTACACCTTC.